The T cell receptor (beta chain) under discussion was sequenced for a study of CD8 T cells in ankylosing spondylitis. MiXCR, applied by TCRdb to the 5' RACE reads, yields one record per CDR3 protein. This sample carries around 340,000 distinct CDR3 sequences, approximately 15% of them seen once, and the ten largest clones take approximately 1%. This CDR3 region has 16 residues. V was pared by 4 bases and J by 6 bases, with 9 bases of the junction left unmatched. The chain uses TRBV12-3 or TRBV12-4 and TRBJ2-1; 10 bases fit TRBD2. The origin of this receptor is a male donor with ankylosing spondylitis or in good health (not recorded which). Material: blood, either unsorted or a sorted T cell fraction (not recorded which). The DNA for the CDR3 is TGTGCCAGCAGTTCGTCGAGCGGGGGGGCCCCCAATGAGCAGTTCTTC. It translates to CASSSSSGGAPNEQFF.